This T cell receptor beta chain is drawn from a study of T cells in narcolepsy. Study-level background: Healthy controls were enrolled alongside patients with narcolepsy type 1 or type 2. Study findings and constraints: Autoreactive HCRT-specific and TRIB2-specific clonotypes were marked in same-patient CSF-versus-blood CD4+ comparisons.

The CDR3 runs 15 residues. Germline values: CDR1 LNHDA, CDR2 SQIVND (reference sequence). The junction had 4 bases not matched to a gene; V was cut back by 2 bases and J by 2 bases. Worth noting for this clone: Antigen unknown.

Clones were sequenced by immunoSEQ multiplex PCR, and TCRdb holds only the in-frame ones, with some missing. The sample lists tens of thousands of clones; approximately 85% were seen once. Sequencing was carried out using CD45RA- memory CD4+ T cells from PBMCs. The clonotype comes from a human donor with narcolepsy. The chain has TRBV19 and TRBJ2-5; the match to TRBD2 covers 8 bases. The CDR3 nucleotides read TGTGCCAGTAGTATAACGGGCGGGGGGCAAGAGACCCAGTACTTC. Protein: CASSITGGGQETQYF.